These 28 T cell receptor beta chains originate from one sample sequenced in a study of cytomegalovirus exposure and HLA in healthy donors. The protocol was immunoSEQ multiplex PCR, while the TCRdb copy is restricted to in-frame clones and leaves out a portion. The sample contains a few hundred thousand clones, around nine tenths of which appear only once. Sequencing was performed on PBMCs. These receptors originate from a woman aged 18-29 years in good health and CMV-seronegative.

The sample holds one count of this clone. The genes are TRBV7-2 and TRBJ1-2, with D perhaps TRBD1 (5 bases). V lost 3 bases to trimming and J lost 6 bases, with 5 bases between them. The length of the CDR3 is 11 residues. Germline values: CDR1 SGHTA, CDR2 FQGNSA. This CDR3 reads CASSFRDGYTF. DNA for the CDR3: TGTGCCAGCAGCTTCAGGGATGGCTACACCTTC.

The chain recombines TRBV28 with TRBJ2-3, with D hard to call. The CDR3 length is 15 residues. Trimming removed 6 bases at V and 1 base at J, with 14 bases between. The germline V gene encodes CDR1 MDHEN and CDR2 SYDVKM. The CDR3 loop is CASSDPFRGTDTQYF. In DNA, the CDR3 is TGTGCCAGCAGCGACCCTTTTCGGGGCACAGATACGCAGTATTTT.

This clone came up a few times. A junction end diverges from the germline sequence, so it may reflect a read error. CDR3 sequence: CASTLAGGPREQYF. The CDR3 bases are TGTGCCAGCACTTTAGCGGGAGGGCCCCGCGAGCAGTACTTC. This sequence joins TRBV28 and TRBJ2-7, with TRBD2 identical over 11 bases. Looked up from germline, CDR1 is MDHEN and CDR2 is SYDVKM. The CDR3 contains 14 residues.

The rearrangement joins TRBV27 to TRBJ1-6, with TRBD1 matching 9 bases. J lost 9 bases, V lost 3 bases, and 6 bases had no gene match. CDR1 is MNHEY and CDR2 is SMNVEV in the germline V gene (reference sequence). This CDR3 is 15 amino acids long. The CDR3 bases are TGTGCCAGCAGTTTGACGACAGGGGGGGCTTCACCCCTCCACTTT. Amino acid sequence: CASSLTTGGASPLHF.

The chain combines TRBV7-9 with TRBJ1-2, with no clear D. Germline V gene data show CDR1 as SEHNR and CDR2 as FQNEAQ (reference sequence). V lost 4 bases, J lost 4 bases, and 19 bases lay in between. This CDR3 has 16 residues. CDR3 DNA: TGTGCCAGCAGCTCTAGCGTGAGGACCACGTTCTATGGCTACACCTTC. It translates to CASSSSVRTTFYGYTF.

The chain combines TRBV2 with TRBJ2-3; D uncertain. V lost 6 bases, J lost 0 bases, and 7 bases lay in between. CDR3 size: 13 residues. Germline CDR1 SNHLY, CDR2 FYNNEI. CDR3 residues: CASSPSSTDTQYF. The CDR3 DNA is TGTGCCAGCAGCCCGAGTAGCACAGATACGCAGTATTTT.

The CDR3 loop is CSAHMMSSYNEQFF. CDR3 nucleotide sequence: TGCAGTGCTCATATGATGAGCTCCTACAATGAGCAGTTCTTC. This sequence joins TRBV29-1 and TRBJ2-1, with unresolved D. The germline gives CDR1 SQVTM, CDR2 ANQGSEA. The CDR3 runs 14 residues.

This chain uses TRBV27 with TRBJ1-1, with D unresolved. The CDR3 runs 13 residues. The V gene lost 8 bases and the J gene lost 10 bases, with 20 bases spanning the gap. Germline V gives CDR1 MNHEY, CDR2 SMNVEV (reference sequence). For the CDR3, the DNA is TGTGCCAGCCCTCGCGGAGGAGGAGTTGGAGCTTTCTTT. It translates to CASPRGGGVGAFF.

Comment on this clone: One end of the junction fails to match germline, which may point to a read error. The J gene is TRBJ2-7, the V gene TRBV19; TRBD1 matches at 10 bases. The length of the CDR3 is 12 residues. Germline CDR1 and CDR2: LNHDA and SQIVND (reference sequence). The CDR3: CASSASQGQGDF. The CDR3 nucleotides read TGTGCCAGTAGTGCTTCTCAAGGACAGGGGGACTTC.

The CDR3 DNA is TGTGCCAGCAGCTTACCGGGGGGCGCAGTGTTCACCGGGGAGCTGTTTTTT. Protein sequence: CASSLPGGAVFTGELFF. V usage is TRBV7-8 and J usage is TRBJ2-2; a weak D match, TRBD2 (7 bases). CDR3 length equals 17 residues. The V and J ends lost 2 bases and 4 bases respectively, with 17 bases between them. Germline lookup yields CDR1 SGHVS and CDR2 FQNEAQ. Full variable domain (missing parts from reference TRBV7-8 and TRBJ2-2): GAGVSQSPRYKVAKRGQDVALRCDPISGHVSLFWYQQALGQGPEFLTYFQNEAQLDKSGLPSDRFFAERPEGSVSTLKIQRTQQEDSAVYLCASSLPGGAVFTGELFFGEGSRLTVL.

This chain links TRBV5-1 with TRBJ2-1; 8 nucleotides line up with TRBD2. The V and J ends lost 1 base and 3 bases, in that order; junction bases with no gene match: 3. The CDR3 runs 15 residues. CDR1 is SGHRS, CDR2 YFSETQ, per germline. Written as DNA, the CDR3 is TGCGCCAGCAGCTTGCTCGCGGGAGGCTACAATGAGCAGTTCTTC. This encodes CASSLLAGGYNEQFF.

This clone was recorded once. The rearrangement joins TRBV7-9 to TRBJ1-5; perhaps TRBD1 as D (6 bases). Germline V gives CDR1 SEHNR, CDR2 FQNEAQ (reference sequence). V gave up 5 bases and J gave up 2 bases, with 16 bases separating them. CDR3 length: 16 residues. CDR3 in amino acids: CASSPSGAGGNQPQHF. CDR3 nucleotides: TGTGCCAGCAGCCCGAGTGGGGCAGGGGGCAATCAGCCCCAGCATTTT. Supplemented by reference TRBV7-9 and TRBJ1-5, the full variable domain reads DTGVSQNPRHKITKRGQNVTFRCDPISEHNRLYWYRQTLGQGPEFLTYFQNEAQLEKSRLLSDRFSAERPKGSFSTLEIQRTEQGDSAMYLCASSPSGAGGNQPQHFGDGTRLSIL.

This clone was picked up a small number of times. V and J are TRBV4-1 and TRBJ2-7; TRBD2 matches 9 bases. Germline CDR1 MGHRA, CDR2 YSYEKL. This CDR3 spans 14 amino acids. With 4 bases clipped from V and 7 bases from J, the junction kept 8 bases outside the gene matches. CDR3 sequence reads: CASSPLSGRREQYF. Written as DNA, the CDR3 is TGCGCCAGCAGCCCCCTCAGCGGGAGGCGAGAGCAGTACTTC.

There are a few counts of this clone. The rearrangement uses TRBV4-1 and TRBJ2-4; TRBD2 matches at 14 bases. Germline V gene data show CDR1 as MGHRA and CDR2 as YSYEKL. CDR3 size: 16 residues. J lost 8 bases, V lost 4 bases, and 7 bases had no gene match. The CDR3 protein is CASSPGLAGVGDIQYF. CDR3 nucleotide sequence: TGCGCCAGCAGCCCGGGACTAGCGGGAGTTGGGGACATTCAGTACTTC.

This chain uses TRBV5-1 with TRBJ1-2; 9 positions match TRBD1. CDR3 length: 15 amino acids. Germline trimming cut 4 bases from V and 4 bases from J; bases unmatched to any gene: 8. Germline-derived CDR1 and CDR2 are SGHRS and YFSETQ. CDR3 amino acids: CASSGRDRVLYGYTF. CDR3 nucleotide sequence: TGCGCCAGCAGCGGCCGGGACAGGGTCCTCTATGGCTACACCTTC.

The rearrangement uses TRBV6-5 and TRBJ1-2; D unresolved. The CDR3 has 16 residues. Germline assignment: CDR1 MNHEY and CDR2 SVGAGI. Trimming left V 2 bases short and J 4 bases short, with 17 bases between. DNA for the CDR3: TGTGCCAGCAGTTACACCGAAAGACAACCCACCTATGGCTACACCTTC. Its translation: CASSYTERQPTYGYTF.

The gene calls are TRBV6-1 and TRBJ2-1; 8 bases agree with TRBD2. V shed 2 bases, J shed 4 bases, and the junction held 7 bases outside the gene matches. The CDR3 is made up of 16 amino acids. Germline V lookup: CDR1 MNHNS, CDR2 SASEGT. DNA of the CDR3: TGTGCCAGCAGTGAACCTCAGCGGGAGCGATACAATGAGCAGTTCTTC. Translation gives CASSEPQRERYNEQFF.

This clone was picked up one time. The V gene is TRBV28, the J gene TRBJ1-1, with 9 bases matching TRBD1. The ends lost 1 base at V and 6 bases at J; junction bases unmatched: 6. The germline gives CDR1 MDHEN, CDR2 SYDVKM. There are 15 residues in the CDR3. CDR3 in amino acids: CASSLSGQGPPEAFF. CDR3 nucleotide sequence: TGTGCCAGCAGTTTATCGGGACAGGGTCCCCCTGAAGCTTTCTTT.

This clone was counted once. V usage is TRBV19 and J usage is TRBJ1-1; D remains ambiguous. This CDR3 region has 15 residues. The germline CDR1 and CDR2 sequences are LNHDA and SQIVND (reference sequence). The germline V and J ends were trimmed by 0 bases and 11 bases, with 19 bases remaining between them. The CDR3 protein is CASSIELVGSSGAFF. In DNA, the CDR3 is TGTGCCAGTAGTATAGAGTTGGTCGGTTCGAGCGGGGCTTTCTTT.

The J gene is TRBJ2-7, the V gene TRBV6-1; D is ambiguous. V dropped 0 bases and J dropped 4 bases, with 4 bases sitting between them. The V gene's germline CDR1 is MNHNS and CDR2 SASEGT. CDR3 length: 12 residues. CDR3 in DNA: TGTGCCAGCAGTGAAGCGACTTACGAGCAGTACTTC. Protein product: CASSEATYEQYF.

The J gene is TRBJ1-1, the V gene TRBV29-1; D is undetermined. The V and J ends lost 2 bases and 3 bases respectively, with 13 bases between them. The CDR3 covers 14 residues. Germline V gene sequence: CDR1 SQVTM, CDR2 ANQGSEA. CDR3 nucleotides: TGCAGCGTTGAATTGGCGGCAGAGCACACTGAAGCTTTCTTT. Translation gives CSVELAAEHTEAFF. Together with reference TRBV29-1 and TRBJ1-1, the CDR3 gives the full variable domain: SAVISQKPSRDICQRGTSLTIQCQVDSQVTMMFWYRQQPGQSLTLIATANQGSEATYESGFVIDKFPISRPNLTFSTLTVSNMSPEDSSIYLCSVELAAEHTEAFFGQGTRLTVV.

V and J are TRBV30 and TRBJ2-3, with a possible D match to TRBD1 (7 bases). This CDR3 has 15 amino acids. Trimming took off 3 bases at V and 0 bases at J, with 13 bases between the two ends. Germline lookup yields CDR1 GTSNPN and CDR2 SVGIG (reference sequence). In DNA form, the CDR3 reads TGTGCCTGGAGCGCCAGGGGGGATAGCACAGATACGCAGTATTTT. Translated, it gives CAWSARGDSTDTQYF.

The chain is built from TRBV6-1 and TRBJ1-2, with 7 bases lining up with TRBD1. V lost 2 bases, J lost 4 bases, and 10 bases stayed unmatched. CDR3 length equals 16 residues. Germline assignment: CDR1 MNHNS and CDR2 SASEGT. Here the CDR3 DNA reads TGTGCCAGCAGTGAATTGGAGGGGGCGGAGGGCTATGGCTACACCTTC. It translates to CASSELEGAEGYGYTF.

The chain couples TRBV28 to TRBJ1-1; no definite D call. The CDR3 extends over 14 amino acids. Per the germline V gene, CDR1 is MDHEN and CDR2 is SYDVKM. The germline V and J ends were trimmed by 6 bases and 0 bases, with 11 bases remaining between them. The chain's CDR3 is CASSPNIMNTEAFF. CDR3 sequence (DNA): TGTGCCAGCAGCCCCAACATTATGAACACTGAAGCTTTCTTT.

The V call is TRBV28, the J call TRBJ2-2; D is possibly TRBD1 (6 bases). This CDR3 is 15 amino acids long. With 6 bases removed from V and 1 base from J, the gap between germline ends came to 12 bases. Per the germline V gene, CDR1 is MDHEN and CDR2 is SYDVKM. The CDR3 here is CASRPEGQNTGELFF. The CDR3 DNA follows: TGTGCCAGCAGGCCAGAGGGACAGAACACCGGGGAGCTGTTTTTT.

This chain connects TRBV9 to TRBJ1-4; 7 nucleotides agree with TRBD1. The trim removed 2 bases at V and 12 bases at J, leaving 10 bases unmatched. The length of the CDR3 is 14 residues. The germline V gene has CDR1 SGDLS and CDR2 YYNGEE. CDR3 nucleotide sequence: TGTGCCAGCAGCGTGGGAGGACAGGCAATTGAACTGTTTTTT. Protein: CASSVGGQAIELFF.

The chain combines TRBV7-8 with TRBJ2-1; 7 positions match TRBD1. V was pared by 5 bases and J by 15 bases, with 16 bases of the junction left unmatched. CDR3 length: 14 amino acids. In germline, CDR1 is SGHVS, CDR2 FQNEAQ. The CDR3 coding sequence is TGTGCCAGCAGCACTAGACAGGGCATCCGAATTCGGTTCTTC. Residues: CASSTRQGIRIRFF.

This clone was seen more than once but under ten times. The rearrangement uses TRBV25-1 and TRBJ2-7; 7 positions match TRBD1. The CDR3 sequence is 13 residues long. Germline-derived CDR1 and CDR2 are MGHDK and SYGVNS. After removal of 4 bases from V and 6 bases from J, the junction contained 6 bases not matched to a gene. CDR3 sequence: CASSGRDSVEQYF. The CDR3 DNA reads TGTGCCAGCAGTGGCCGGGACAGCGTCGAGCAGTACTTC.